A single sample gave rise to the 25 T cell receptor beta chains below, sequenced in a study of beta chain features in type 1 diabetes. Reverse transcribing all isolated RNA meant expressed TCRB transcripts were sequenced. The method was immunoSEQ multiplex PCR; TCRdb's version includes in-frame clones alone and lacks a portion of them. The repertoire holds 300,000 to 350,000 clones, with 7% to 9% as singletons. The sequencing input was central memory CD4+ T cells from blood. These receptor sequences come from a woman aged 18 to 35 in good health.

This clone was recorded many times. This rearrangement joins TRBV14 to TRBJ1-2, with 7 bases that match TRBD1. V shed 8 bases and J 3 bases; nucleotides not matched to a gene: 9. CDR1 and CDR2 from the germline V gene are SGHDN and FVKESK. The CDR3 is made up of 14 amino acids. The CDR3 sequence is CASPRGRIDYGYTF. The DNA of the CDR3 is TGTGCCAGCCCCAGGGGGAGAATAGACTATGGCTACACCTTC.

This clone turned up a few times. The sample carries other DNA sequences with the same CDR3. This chain joins TRBV7-2 and TRBJ2-5; D unclear. Between the trimmed V and J ends, which lost 2 bases and 5 bases, there was a span of 9 bases. The CDR3 sequence is 13 residues long. Germline CDR1 is SGHTA and CDR2 is FQGNSA. CDR3 in amino acids: CASSLSLGETQYF. CDR3 coding DNA: TGTGCCAGCAGCTTATCCTTGGGGGAGACCCAGTACTTC.

J is TRBJ2-3 and V is TRBV19, with D possibly TRBD1 on 6 matching bases. Germline CDR1 is LNHDA and CDR2 is SQIVND (reference sequence). This CDR3 is built from 12 residues. With 4 bases removed from V and 4 bases from J, the gap between germline ends came to 6 bases. The DNA for the CDR3 is TGTGCCAGTAGTACAGGGGCAGATACGCAGTATTTT. This gives the protein CASSTGADTQYF.

In its sample, this clone was seen a few times. The chain is built from TRBV4-3 and TRBJ2-2; no reliable D call. Germline values: CDR1 LGHNA, CDR2 YSLEER. This CDR3 region has 14 residues. V lost 1 base and J lost 9, with 12 bases in between. The CDR3: CASSQGRVGWELFF. The CDR3 DNA follows: TGCGCCAGCAGCCAAGGACGGGTGGGTTGGGAGCTGTTTTTT.

This chain connects TRBV18 to TRBJ2-3; no reliable D call. V was cut by 8 bases and J by 5 bases, with 5 bases left in between. This CDR3 region has 10 residues. Germline V CDR1 and CDR2: KGHSH, LQKENI. This CDR3 reads CASARDTQYF. The CDR3 DNA follows: TGTGCCAGCGCCCGAGATACGCAGTATTTT.

This clone occurred a few times. CDR3: CASSPGGREETQYF. The CDR3 bases are TGTGCCAGCAGCCCAGGTGGCAGGGAAGAGACCCAGTACTTC. This chain links TRBV7-8 with TRBJ2-5; weak D call: TRBD1 (5 bases). The CDR3 contains 14 residues. V was clipped by 5 bases and J by 3 bases, with 13 bases between them. Germline CDR1 SGHVS, CDR2 FQNEAQ.

The chain employs TRBV18 and TRBJ1-3; a possible D gene is TRBD1 (6 bases). Germline lookup yields CDR1 KGHSH and CDR2 LQKENI. Trimming cost V 6 bases and J 4 bases, with 19 bases left between them. The length of the CDR3 is 16 residues. CDR3 DNA sequence: TGTGCCAGCTCGCTCGGCCGTCCGGACAGCGGAAACACCATATATTTT. As protein: CASSLGRPDSGNTIYF.

This sequence joins TRBV5-1 and TRBJ2-7; TRBD2 matches 7 bases. The junction had 6 bases not matched to a gene; V was cut back by 2 bases and J by 4 bases. Germline CDR1 is SGHRS and CDR2 is YFSETQ. The CDR3 is made up of 14 amino acids. CDR3 in DNA: TGCGCCAGCAGCTTTGGCGGGAGCGGTTACGAGCAGTACTTC. The encoded protein is CASSFGGSGYEQYF.

V is TRBV29-1 and J is TRBJ2-1; no reliable D call. The V gene lost 3 bases and the J gene lost 5 bases, with 14 bases spanning the gap. The CDR3 is 14 residues long. CDR1 and CDR2 (germline): SQVTM, ANQGSEA. CDR3 nucleotides: TGCAGCGTTGAGGAGCTGCGACGGCACAATGAGCAGTTCTTC. Translated, it gives CSVEELRRHNEQFF.

This clone was recorded at least ten times. The chain combines TRBV29-1 with TRBJ1-5; 7 nucleotides align to TRBD1. With 4 bases clipped from V and 2 bases from J, the junction kept 5 bases outside the gene matches. Germline loops: CDR1 SQVTM, CDR2 ANQGSEA. The CDR3 is made up of 14 amino acids. The CDR3 sequence: CSVATGVRNQPQHF. The CDR3 DNA follows: TGCAGCGTTGCCACAGGGGTACGCAATCAGCCCCAGCATTTT.

This clone came up a few times. The chain employs TRBV5-4 and TRBJ1-1; 9 positions match TRBD1. V shed 4 bases, J shed 5 bases, and the junction held 6 bases outside the gene matches. The CDR3 is made up of 14 amino acids. Germline CDR1 and CDR2: SGHNT and YYREEE (reference sequence). In DNA form, the CDR3 reads TGTGCCAGCAGCGGCCGGGACAGGGCGACTGAAGCTTTCTTT. Translating it yields CASSGRDRATEAFF.

The chain couples TRBV7-2 to TRBJ2-3, with 9 positions matching TRBD2. The CDR3 totals 15 residues. V dropped 4 bases and J dropped 1; count of bases not matched to a gene: 3. Germline-derived CDR1 and CDR2 are SGHTA and FQGNSA. CDR3 in DNA: TGTGCCAGCAGCTCGGGACTAGCTGGCACAGATACGCAGTATTTT. As protein: CASSSGLAGTDTQYF.

The rearrangement joins TRBV4-2 to TRBJ1-2, with no clear D. V dropped 6 bases and J dropped 3 bases, with 14 bases sitting between them. The CDR3 runs 14 residues. Germline CDR1 LGHNA, CDR2 YNFKEQ. The CDR3 region has the DNA TGTGCCAGCAGTCGGATGGGTATGGACTATGGCTACACCTTC. The encoded protein is CASSRMGMDYGYTF.

This clone was found a few times. The gene calls are TRBV19 and TRBJ1-3; D call uncertain. The CDR3 is 14 residues long. The V gene lost 6 bases and the J gene lost 0 bases, with 9 bases spanning the gap. Germline V gene data show CDR1 as LNHDA and CDR2 as SQIVND (reference sequence). CDR3 coding DNA: TGTGCCAGTAGCGAACAAGTCTCTGGAAACACCATATATTTT. This translates into CASSEQVSGNTIYF.

This chain joins TRBV5-1 and TRBJ2-5; D call uncertain. The CDR3 has 15 amino acids. Trimming removed 0 bases at V and 7 bases at J, with 16 bases between. CDR1 and CDR2 from the germline V gene are SGHRS and YFSETQ. The CDR3 DNA reads TGCGCCAGCAGCTTGGAAGTAGGGCGAAAAGGGACCCAGTACTTC. Translating gives CASSLEVGRKGTQYF.

In this sample, this clone turned up many times. The chain couples TRBV29-1 to TRBJ1-1; D unclear. The V gene's germline CDR1 is SQVTM and CDR2 ANQGSEA. The CDR3 consists of 9 residues. The DNA for the CDR3 is TGCACCCGTAACACTGAAGCTTTCTTT. The encoded protein is CTRNTEAFF.

J is TRBJ2-2 and V is TRBV10-3, with 10 bases that match TRBD1. Trimming at V came to 5 bases and at J to 6 bases, leaving 3 bases not matched to a gene. This CDR3 is 14 amino acids long. The germline gives CDR1 ENHRY, CDR2 SYGVKD. The CDR3 DNA reads as TGTGCCATCAGTACCGGGACAGGGGCCGGGGAGCTGTTTTTT. Its protein product is CAISTGTGAGELFF.

This clone was recorded a few times. The V and J genes are TRBV25-1 and TRBJ2-7; maybe TRBD2 (6 bases). The germline V and J ends were trimmed by 9 bases and 0 bases, with 12 bases remaining between them. The germline V gene has CDR1 MGHDK and CDR2 SYGVNS. The CDR3 contains 13 residues. The CDR3 region is CASGAGSSYEQYF. In DNA form, the CDR3 reads TGTGCCAGTGGTGCGGGGAGCTCCTACGAGCAGTACTTC.

This clone was observed a handful of times. A much larger clone is a single base away; this may be a read error. Other DNA variants within this sample encode the same CDR3. This sequence joins TRBV11-1 and TRBJ2-6; no reliable D call. Germline-derived CDR1 and CDR2 are SGHAT and FQDESV (reference sequence). The CDR3 runs 13 residues. The V end lost 2 bases, the J end lost 1 base, and 0 bases lay between the germline ends. CDR3 nucleotide sequence: TGTGCCAGCAGCTTATCTGGGGCCAACGTCCTGACTTTC. Protein product: CASSLSGANVLTF. The complete variable domain, with remaining parts taken from reference TRBV11-1 and TRBJ2-6, reads EAEVAQSPRYKITEKSQAVAFWCDPISGHATLYWYRQILGQGPELLVQFQDESVVDDSQLPKDRFSAERLKGVDSTLKIQPAELGDSAMYLCASSLSGANVLTFGAGSRLTVL.

This clone showed up just a few times. This CDR3 reads CASKNTEDYEQYF. The CDR3 DNA reads as TGTGCCAGCAAGAACACTGAAGACTACGAGCAGTACTTC. The rearrangement joins TRBV6-1 to TRBJ2-7; D is unresolved. The V and J ends lost 7 bases and 3 bases respectively, with 13 bases between them. The V gene's germline CDR1 is MNHNS and CDR2 SASEGT. This CDR3 comprises 13 residues.

This clone was seen a few times. The chain links TRBV5-1 to TRBJ2-5, with D perhaps being TRBD1 or TRBD2 (5 bases each). Germline CDR1 is SGHRS and CDR2 is YFSETQ. The CDR3 runs 15 residues. Trimming pared 4 bases from V and 1 base from J, leaving 14 bases between. The CDR3 sequence: CASSRWDGPQETQYF. DNA of the CDR3: TGCGCCAGCAGCAGGTGGGACGGACCCCAAGAGACCCAGTACTTC.

This clone came up a few times. This rearrangement joins TRBV14 to TRBJ2-1; 11 positions agree with TRBD2. After removal of 1 base from V and 8 bases from J, the junction contained 4 bases not matched to a gene. This CDR3 is built from 15 residues. From germline, CDR1 is SGHDN and CDR2 FVKESK. CDR3 protein: CASSQGLAGSYEQFF. The CDR3 DNA reads TGTGCCAGCAGCCAAGGACTAGCGGGAAGCTATGAGCAGTTCTTC.

This clone has more than one count but fewer than ten. This sequence joins TRBV4-2 and TRBJ2-3; 7 bases match TRBD2. J was trimmed by 5 bases and V by 0 bases; bases with no gene match: 8. Germline assignment: CDR1 LGHNA and CDR2 YNFKEQ. The CDR3 has 16 residues. The CDR3 spells CASSQDRGRARDTQYF. In DNA form, the CDR3 reads TGTGCCAGCAGCCAAGATCGGGGGAGGGCCAGAGATACGCAGTATTTT.

CDR3 nucleotides: TGTGCCAGCAGCCAAGATCGCCTAGCGGGAGGGGCTGAGCAGTTCTTC. It yields the protein CASSQDRLAGGAEQFF. The chain is built from TRBV4-2 and TRBJ2-1; 12 bases map to TRBD2. V shed 0 bases, J shed 9 bases, and the junction held 6 bases outside the gene matches. There are 16 residues in the CDR3. CDR1 is LGHNA, CDR2 YNFKEQ, per germline.

Only a few counts were recorded for this clone. This sequence joins TRBV28 and TRBJ2-3; D uncertain. Germline CDR1 reads MDHEN; CDR2 reads SYDVKM. The CDR3 is 14 amino acids. V was pared by 3 bases and J by 0 bases, with 7 bases between. CDR3 sequence reads: CASSFSMSTDTQYF. As DNA, the CDR3 is TGTGCCAGCAGTTTTAGTATGAGCACAGATACGCAGTATTTT.